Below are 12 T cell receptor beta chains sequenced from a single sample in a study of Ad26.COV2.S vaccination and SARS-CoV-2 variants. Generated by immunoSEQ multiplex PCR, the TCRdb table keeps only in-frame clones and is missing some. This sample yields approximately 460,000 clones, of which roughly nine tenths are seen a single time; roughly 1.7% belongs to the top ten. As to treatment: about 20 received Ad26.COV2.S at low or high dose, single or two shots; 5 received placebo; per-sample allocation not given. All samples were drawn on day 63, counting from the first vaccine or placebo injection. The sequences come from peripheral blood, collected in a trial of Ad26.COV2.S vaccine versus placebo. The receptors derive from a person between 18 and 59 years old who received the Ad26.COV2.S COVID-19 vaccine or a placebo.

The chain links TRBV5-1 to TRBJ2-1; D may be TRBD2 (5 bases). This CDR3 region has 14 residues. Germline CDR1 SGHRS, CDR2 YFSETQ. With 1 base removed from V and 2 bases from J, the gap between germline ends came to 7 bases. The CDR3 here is CASSLPGAYNEQFF. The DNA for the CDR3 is TGCGCCAGCAGCTTGCCCGGGGCCTACAATGAGCAGTTCTTC.

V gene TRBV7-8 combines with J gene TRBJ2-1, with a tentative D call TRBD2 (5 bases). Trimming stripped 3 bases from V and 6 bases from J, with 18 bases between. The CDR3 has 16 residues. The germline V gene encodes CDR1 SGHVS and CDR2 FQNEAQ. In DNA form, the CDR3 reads TGTGCCAGCAGCTTCATTAGCGCAATTTACTCCAATGAGCAGTTCTTC. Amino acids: CASSFISAIYSNEQFF.

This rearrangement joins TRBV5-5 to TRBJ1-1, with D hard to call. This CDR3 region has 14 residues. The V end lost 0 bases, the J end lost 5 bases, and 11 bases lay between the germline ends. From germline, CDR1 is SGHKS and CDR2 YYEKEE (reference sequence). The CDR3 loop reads CASSLAPAGTEAFF. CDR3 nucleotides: TGTGCCAGCAGCTTGGCCCCAGCCGGGACTGAAGCTTTCTTT.

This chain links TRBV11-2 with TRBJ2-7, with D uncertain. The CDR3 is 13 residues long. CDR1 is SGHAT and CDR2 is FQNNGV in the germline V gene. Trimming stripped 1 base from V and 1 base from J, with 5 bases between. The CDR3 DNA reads TGTGCCAGCAGCTTAGCCTCATCCTACGAGCAGTACTTC. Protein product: CASSLASSYEQYF. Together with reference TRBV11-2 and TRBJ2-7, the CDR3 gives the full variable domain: EAGVAQSPRYKIIEKRQSVAFWCNPISGHATLYWYQQILGQGPKLLIQFQNNGVVDDSQLPKDRFSAERLKGVDSTLKIQPAKLEDSAVYLCASSLASSYEQYFGPGTRLTVT.

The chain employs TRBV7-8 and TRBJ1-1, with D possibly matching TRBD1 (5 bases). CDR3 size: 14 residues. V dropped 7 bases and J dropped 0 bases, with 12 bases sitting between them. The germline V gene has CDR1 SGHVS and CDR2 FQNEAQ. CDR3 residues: CASILDRLNTEAFF. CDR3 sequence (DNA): TGTGCCAGCATACTCGACAGACTGAACACTGAAGCTTTCTTT.

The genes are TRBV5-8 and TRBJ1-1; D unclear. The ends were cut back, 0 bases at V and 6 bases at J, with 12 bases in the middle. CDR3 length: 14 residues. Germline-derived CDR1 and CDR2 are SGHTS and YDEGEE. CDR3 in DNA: TGTGCCAGCAGCTTGGGTCAGGATCTCCCTGAAGCTTTCTTT. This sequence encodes CASSLGQDLPEAFF.

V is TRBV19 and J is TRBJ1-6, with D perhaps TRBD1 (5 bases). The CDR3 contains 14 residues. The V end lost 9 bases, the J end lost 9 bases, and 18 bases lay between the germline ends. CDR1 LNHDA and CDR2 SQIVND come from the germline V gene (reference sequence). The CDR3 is CASQPGTLGSPLHF. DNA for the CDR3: TGTGCCAGCCAACCCGGGACTTTGGGTTCACCCCTCCACTTT.

Written as DNA, the CDR3 is TGTGCCAGCAGCCCCACGACAGGGGGCTCTGGGGCCAACGTCCTGACTTTC. It yields the protein CASSPTTGGSGANVLTF. This rearrangement joins TRBV9 to TRBJ2-6, with TRBD1 identical over 9 bases. CDR1 and CDR2 from the germline V gene are SGDLS and YYNGEE. J gave up 0 bases and V 4 bases, and 5 bases lay outside the gene matches. The CDR3 has 17 amino acids.

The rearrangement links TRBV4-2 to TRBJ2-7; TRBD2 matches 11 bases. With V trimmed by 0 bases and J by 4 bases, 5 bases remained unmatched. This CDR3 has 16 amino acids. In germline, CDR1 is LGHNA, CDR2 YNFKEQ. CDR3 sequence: CASSQELAGDGYEQYF. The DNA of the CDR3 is TGTGCCAGCAGCCAAGAACTAGCGGGAGACGGGTACGAGCAGTACTTC.

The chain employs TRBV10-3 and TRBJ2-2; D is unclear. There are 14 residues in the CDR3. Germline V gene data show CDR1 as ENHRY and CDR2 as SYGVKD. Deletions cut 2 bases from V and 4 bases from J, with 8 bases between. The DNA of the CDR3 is TGTGCCATCAGTGAGGGACGGCTCACCGGGGAGCTGTTTTTT. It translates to CAISEGRLTGELFF.

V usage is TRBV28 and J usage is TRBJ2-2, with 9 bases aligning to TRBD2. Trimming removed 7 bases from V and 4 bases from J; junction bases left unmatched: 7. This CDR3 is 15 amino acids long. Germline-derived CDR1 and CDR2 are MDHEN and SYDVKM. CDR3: CASTGAGGRTGELFF. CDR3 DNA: TGTGCCAGCACTGGGGCGGGAGGGCGCACCGGGGAGCTGTTTTTT. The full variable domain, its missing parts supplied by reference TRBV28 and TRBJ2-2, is DVKVTQSSRYLVKRTGEKVFLECVQDMDHENMFWYRQDPGLGLRLIYFSYDVKMKEKGDIPEGYSVSREKKERFSLILESASTNQTSMYLCASTGAGGRTGELFFGEGSRLTVL.

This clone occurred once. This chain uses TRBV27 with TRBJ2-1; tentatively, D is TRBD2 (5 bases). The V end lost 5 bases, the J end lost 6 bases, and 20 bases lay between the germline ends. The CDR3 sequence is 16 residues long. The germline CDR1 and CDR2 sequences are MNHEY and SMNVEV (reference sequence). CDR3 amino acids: CASSVEGLTSPNEQFF. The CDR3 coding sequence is TGTGCCAGCAGTGTGGAAGGACTGACGTCCCCCAATGAGCAGTTCTTC.